One and the same sample provided the 26 T cell receptor beta chains below, sequenced in a study of blood T cell repertoires in COVID-19. The data were produced by immunoSEQ multiplex PCR, yet TCRdb's version contains in-frame clones alone and is incomplete. The table has fewer than 250,000 clones, about four fifths seen once. The specimen was PBMCs or T cells enriched from blood (not recorded which). These receptors were taken from a woman between 35 and 50 years old who had been exposed to COVID-19.

This clone was found once. The J gene is TRBJ1-6, the V gene TRBV9; a possible D gene is TRBD1 (6 bases). Trimming removed 3 bases at V and 5 bases at J, with 18 bases between. The CDR3 totals 17 residues. In germline, CDR1 is SGDLS, CDR2 YYNGEE. The CDR3 sequence is CASSATGIDPHNSPLHF. The CDR3 DNA follows: TGTGCCAGCAGCGCCACAGGGATTGATCCTCATAATTCACCCCTCCACTTT. Looking up the rest from reference TRBV9 and TRBJ1-6 gives the full variable domain: DSGVTQTPKHLITATGQRVTLRCSPRSGDLSVYWYQQSLDQGLQFLIQYYNGEERAKGNILERFSAQQFPDLHSELNLSSLELGDSALYFCASSATGIDPHNSPLHFGNGTRLTVT.

The chain combines TRBV24-1 with TRBJ2-2; the match to TRBD2 covers 10 bases. The CDR3 is 18 amino acids. J gave up 5 bases and V 1 base, and 9 bases lay outside the gene matches. Germline V lookup: CDR1 KGHDR, CDR2 SFDVKD. The CDR3 DNA sequence: TGTGCCACCAGTGATTTAGCGGGGGGGCCTTCGGGGACCGGGGAGCTGTTTTTT. This codes for CATSDLAGGPSGTGELFF.

V is TRBV18 and J is TRBJ1-1; tentatively, D is TRBD1 (6 bases). The CDR3 has 15 residues. Per the germline V gene, CDR1 is KGHSH and CDR2 is LQKENI. With 4 bases removed from V and 11 bases from J, the gap between germline ends came to 23 bases. The CDR3 DNA reads as TGTGCCAGCTCACTACCGACGACAGGCGCCTTCTGGGCTTTCTTT. The encoded protein is CASSLPTTGAFWAFF.

This chain connects TRBV4-1 to TRBJ1-2; 10 bases fit TRBD1. CDR1 and CDR2 (germline): MGHRA, YSYEKL. The CDR3 spans 15 residues. With V trimmed by 1 base and J by 2 bases, 1 base remained unmatched. CDR3 region: CASSQVGQGNYGYTF. The CDR3 coding sequence is TGCGCCAGCAGCCAAGTGGGACAGGGGAACTATGGCTACACCTTC.

This clone was seen once. CDR3 sequence reads: CASSLVFRGSSYNSPLHF. The CDR3 coding sequence is TGTGCCAGCAGCTTGGTTTTCCGGGGAAGCTCCTATAATTCACCCCTCCACTTT. The chain joins TRBV5-4 to TRBJ1-6, with unresolved D. Germline CDR1 SGHNT, CDR2 YYREEE (reference sequence). This CDR3 is 18 amino acids long. Trimming cost V 0 bases and J 0 bases, with 13 bases left between them.

The chain employs TRBV7-9 and TRBJ1-4, with 10 bases that match TRBD1. Germline CDR1 SEHNR, CDR2 FQNEAQ (reference sequence). The V gene end was trimmed by 8 bases and the J gene end by 2 bases; junction bases not matched to a gene: 5. The CDR3 length is 15 residues. CDR3 nucleotide sequence: TGTGCCAGCGAGGGACAGGGGTTTACTAATGAAAAACTGTTTTTT. It translates to CASEGQGFTNEKLFF.

To note about this clone: Other DNA sequences from this sample encode an identical CDR3 as well. V is TRBV12-3 or TRBV12-4 and J is TRBJ2-7; D gene unclear. V lost 2 bases, J lost 3 bases, and 8 bases lay in between. The CDR3 is 13 amino acids. CDR3: CASSLRRSYEQYF. Here the CDR3 DNA reads TGTGCCAGCAGTTTACGTCGGAGCTACGAGCAGTACTTC.

This chain links TRBV9 with TRBJ2-7, with 10 bases identical to TRBD1. The CDR3 extends over 14 amino acids. With 2 bases clipped from V and 5 bases from J, the junction kept 4 bases outside the gene matches. In germline, CDR1 is SGDLS, CDR2 YYNGEE. The CDR3 sequence is CASSVGTGANEQYF. CDR3 bases: TGTGCCAGCAGCGTGGGGACAGGGGCGAACGAGCAGTACTTC.

The chain joins TRBV9 to TRBJ2-1; 8 nucleotides match TRBD2. The J segment lost 6 bases and the V segment lost 0 bases, leaving 8 bases of the junction unmatched. The CDR3 extends over 16 amino acids. Germline assignment: CDR1 SGDLS and CDR2 YYNGEE. The CDR3 protein is CASSVGASGWGNEQFF. CDR3 coding DNA: TGTGCCAGCAGCGTAGGTGCTAGCGGGTGGGGCAATGAGCAGTTCTTC.

The V call is TRBV7-3, the J call TRBJ1-2, with 8 positions matching TRBD1. Unmatched junction bases numbered 11, after V lost 0 bases and J lost 8 bases. The germline V gene has CDR1 SGHTA and CDR2 FQGTGA. The CDR3 is 16 amino acids. The CDR3 spells CASSLTGQGTLGGYTF. The CDR3 coding sequence is TGTGCCAGCAGCTTAACTGGACAGGGAACGTTGGGAGGCTACACCTTC. The entire variable domain, with the rest obtained from reference TRBV7-3 and TRBJ1-2, is as follows: GAGVSQTPSNKVTEKGKYVELRCDPISGHTALYWYRQSLGQGPEFLIYFQGTGAADDSGLPNDRFFAVRPEGSVSTLKIQRTERGDSAVYLCASSLTGQGTLGGYTFGSGTRLTVV.

The V gene is TRBV20-1, the J gene TRBJ2-5; D is possibly TRBD1 (5 bases). V was cut by 3 bases and J by 4 bases, with 15 bases left in between. The CDR3 is made up of 14 amino acids. Germline V gives CDR1 DFQATT, CDR2 SNEGSKA (reference sequence). The CDR3 region has the DNA TGCAGTGCTAGTAGGACACCAAACCTAGAGACCCAGTACTTC. It translates to CSASRTPNLETQYF.

The chain is built from TRBV9 and TRBJ1-2; 9 nucleotides match TRBD1. The CDR3 covers 18 residues. Germline V gives CDR1 SGDLS, CDR2 YYNGEE. Losses at the gene ends were 3 bases for V and 4 bases for J; bases not matched to a gene: 16. The CDR3: CASSAAPGTGTSSYGYTF. CDR3 sequence (DNA): TGTGCCAGCAGCGCTGCCCCCGGGACAGGGACAAGCAGCTATGGCTACACCTTC. Together with reference TRBV9 and TRBJ1-2, the CDR3 gives the full variable domain: DSGVTQTPKHLITATGQRVTLRCSPRSGDLSVYWYQQSLDQGLQFLIQYYNGEERAKGNILERFSAQQFPDLHSELNLSSLELGDSALYFCASSAAPGTGTSSYGYTFGSGTRLTVV.

This clone was seen only once. The V call is TRBV6-5, the J call TRBJ1-5, with 9 bases that match TRBD1. The CDR3 has 15 residues. Germline CDR1 and CDR2: MNHEY and SVGAGI. The V and J ends lost 6 bases and 1 base, in that order; junction bases with no gene match: 4. The CDR3 DNA reads TGTGCCAGCAGAAGGACAGGGGAAAGCAATCAGCCCCAGCATTTT. Translated, it gives CASRRTGESNQPQHF.

The chain has TRBV7-2 and TRBJ1-5; weak D call: TRBD1 (5 bases). This CDR3 region has 15 residues. V was pared by 3 bases and J by 6 bases, with 15 bases between. Germline V lookup: CDR1 SGHTA, CDR2 FQGNSA. The DNA of the CDR3 is TGTGCCAGCAGCTTCGCAACAGGACCCGGTCAGCCCCAGCATTTT. This gives the protein CASSFATGPGQPQHF.

The rearrangement uses TRBV2 and TRBJ1-1; tentative D call: TRBD1 (6 bases). Germline lookup yields CDR1 SNHLY and CDR2 FYNNEI. This CDR3 contains 15 residues. V lost 7 bases and J 4 bases, leaving 19 bases between the germline ends. The CDR3 nucleotides read TGTGCCAGCAACCGTCTGCAGGGGAGAGGCACTGAAGCTTTCTTT. This translates into CASNRLQGRGTEAFF. Complete variable domain (other parts from reference TRBV2 and TRBJ1-1): EPEVTQTPSHQVTQMGQEVILRCVPISNHLYFYWYRQILGQKVEFLVSFYNNEISEKSEIFDDQFSVERPDGSNFTLKIRSTKLEDSAMYFCASNRLQGRGTEAFFGQGTRLTVV.

To note about this clone: An end of the junction differs from the germline gene, which may be a read error. The chain employs TRBV7-7 and TRBJ2-3; no clear D gene. Germline values: CDR1 SSHAT, CDR2 FNYEAQ (reference sequence). CDR3 length equals 14 residues. The CDR3 is CASSLGHSTDTQYF. CDR3 bases: TGTGCTAGCAGCTTAGGGCACAGCACAGATACGCAGTATTTT.

The J gene is TRBJ2-1, the V gene TRBV27; 7 bases match TRBD1. Germline-derived CDR1 and CDR2 are MNHEY and SMNVEV (reference sequence). The CDR3 consists of 17 residues. V shed 0 bases, J shed 7 bases, and the junction held 12 bases outside the gene matches. CDR3 sequence reads: CASSLSSVRGLVNEQFF. CDR3 sequence (DNA): TGTGCCAGCAGTTTATCCAGCGTAAGGGGGCTCGTAAATGAGCAGTTCTTC.

This clone appeared a single time. V is TRBV28 and J is TRBJ2-3; D may be TRBD2 (5 bases). The germline CDR1 and CDR2 sequences are MDHEN and SYDVKM. The germline V and J ends were trimmed by 7 bases and 2 bases, with 7 bases remaining between them. This CDR3 contains 12 residues. Written as DNA, the CDR3 is TGTGCCAGCAAGACTAACACAGATACGCAGTATTTT. This translates into CASKTNTDTQYF.

This rearrangement joins TRBV5-6 to TRBJ1-6, with 8 nucleotides matching TRBD1. Trimming removed 4 bases from V and 12 bases from J; junction bases left unmatched: 6. Germline V gives CDR1 SGHDT, CDR2 YYEEEE. The length of the CDR3 is 13 residues. The CDR3 here is CASSTGQGRPLHF. The CDR3 nucleotides read TGTGCCAGCAGCACCGGACAGGGCCGACCCCTCCACTTT. Supplemented by reference TRBV5-6 and TRBJ1-6, the full variable domain reads DAGVTQSPTHLIKTRGQQVTLRCSPKSGHDTVSWYQQALGQGPQFIFQYYEEEERQRGNFPDRFSGHQFPNYSSELNVNALLLGDSALYLCASSTGQGRPLHFGNGTRLTVT.

This chain uses TRBV28 with TRBJ1-1; the match to TRBD1 covers 8 bases. The V gene's germline CDR1 is MDHEN and CDR2 SYDVKM. Trimming removed 5 bases from V and 8 bases from J; junction bases left unmatched: 7. This CDR3 region has 13 residues. The CDR3 DNA is TGTGCCAGCAGTCGTGACAGGGGCAAAGAAGCTTTCTTT. It translates to CASSRDRGKEAFF.

This clone appeared once. This chain connects TRBV6-5 to TRBJ2-7, with unresolved D. Per germline, CDR1 MNHEY and CDR2 SVGAGI. V was clipped by 6 bases and J by 3 bases, with 18 bases between them. The CDR3 sequence is 15 residues long. The CDR3 region has the DNA TGTGCCAGCAGGCTATACCTAGTGGGTGGCTACGAGCAGTACTTC. Translation: CASRLYLVGGYEQYF.

The chain employs TRBV7-2 and TRBJ1-5; no firm D call. V was clipped by 5 bases and J by 3 bases, with 11 bases between them. This CDR3 region has 14 residues. CDR1 is SGHTA and CDR2 is FQGNSA in the germline V gene. Written as DNA, the CDR3 is TGTGCCAGCAGCCAACGACAAAACAATCAGCCCCAGCATTTT. Translating gives CASSQRQNNQPQHF.

The chain joins TRBV4-3 to TRBJ1-5; 12 bases agree with TRBD1. Trimming removed 3 bases from V and 5 bases from J; junction bases left unmatched: 2. In germline, CDR1 is LGHNA, CDR2 YSLEER. The CDR3 spans 15 residues. CDR3 nucleotide sequence: TGCGCCAGCAGCCAGGGACAGGGGGCTCATCAGCCCCAGCATTTT. Amino acids: CASSQGQGAHQPQHF.

This chain links TRBV19 with TRBJ2-7; tentatively, D is TRBD1 (5 bases). The CDR3 contains 11 residues. V gave up 7 bases and J gave up 6 bases, with 10 bases separating them. Germline V lookup: CDR1 LNHDA, CDR2 SQIVND (reference sequence). CDR3 sequence: CASIQGGEQYF. In DNA, the CDR3 is TGTGCCAGTATCCAGGGCGGCGAGCAGTACTTC.

This clone was recorded once. The chain couples TRBV10-3 to TRBJ2-7, with 10 bases matching TRBD1. Germline V lookup: CDR1 ENHRY, CDR2 SYGVKD. The CDR3 has 15 residues. The J segment lost 7 bases and the V segment lost 8 bases, leaving 14 bases of the junction unmatched. Here the CDR3 reads CAILGPGTGEREQYF. The CDR3 DNA sequence: TGTGCCATCTTAGGACCCGGGACAGGGGAGAGGGAGCAGTACTTC.

J is TRBJ2-7 and V is TRBV6-6, with D maybe TRBD2 (6 bases). Germline V CDR1 and CDR2: MNHNY, SVGAGI (reference sequence). Trimming took off 5 bases at V and 6 bases at J, with 17 bases between the two ends. This CDR3 comprises 14 residues. CDR3 in DNA: TGTGCCAGCAGTCAACAGACCGAGCGGGTCGAGCAGTACTTC. Translated: CASSQQTERVEQYF.